These T cell receptor beta chains were read from a single sample in a study of T-cell reconstitution after alpha-beta-depleted transplantation in children. Each CDR3 protein gets one entry after TCRdb re-called the PCR reads with MiXCR. The table has some 120,000 distinct CDR3 sequences, around 9.8% seen once. The sequencing used PBMCs, mostly from graft donor cells, collected 180 days after TCRalphabeta/CD19-depleted stem cell transplant. The receptor set was obtained from a girl under two years old who had a stem cell transplant for combined immunodeficiency, so the T cells may come from the graft donor. The CDR3 runs from the conserved cysteine through the conserved F or W. A D gene is named only where the DNA matches it firmly. Size is stated for part of the rows, as once, few or many counts, or as a class when the clone is expanded.

TRBV5-4	.	.	TRBJ2-4	TGTGCCAGCAGCTCGGGGCGGCAACTAGCCAAAAACATTCAGTACTTC	CASSSGRQLAKNIQYF
TRBV12-3/TRBV12-4	.	.	TRBJ1-5	TGTGCCAGCAGTAGTTTTAGGGCAGGGAGGGATCAGCCCCAGCATTTT	CASSSFRAGRDQPQHF
TRBV12-3/TRBV12-4	.	.	TRBJ2-2	TGTGCCAGCAGTTATACAGGGACGCGGGAGCTGTTTTTT	CASSYTGTRELFF
TRBV12-3/TRBV12-4	TRBD1	.	TRBJ1-1	TGTGCCAGCAGTAACGACAGGGGGCCTGAAGCTTTCTTT	CASSNDRGPEAFF
TRBV24-1	TRBD2	.	TRBJ2-5	TGTGCCACCAGTGATCTGGGGACTAGCGGGGGAGAGACCCAGTACTTC	CATSDLGTSGGETQYF
TRBV20-1	TRBD2	few	TRBJ2-1	TGCAGTGCTAGAGATCCCTTACTAGCGACCGGCTACAATGAGCAGTTCTTC	CSARDPLLATGYNEQFF
TRBV7-2	TRBD2	many	TRBJ2-7	TGTGCCAGCAGCTCCCTAGCGGGGGTAACCTACGAGCAGTACTTC	CASSSLAGVTYEQYF
TRBV5-1	TRBD1	.	TRBJ2-5	TGCGCCAGCAGCTTACGGACAGGGCAACAAGAGACCCAGTACTTC	CASSLRTGQQETQYF
TRBV7-2	TRBD2	.	TRBJ2-3	TGTGCCAGCAGCTTATCCCTGACTAGCGGGAGTACAGATACGCAGTATTTT	CASSLSLTSGSTDTQYF
TRBV13	.	few	TRBJ2-5	TGTGCCACCGGGGGTCAAACAGGGATCCGGGAAGAGACCCAGTACTTC	CATGGQTGIREETQYF
TRBV25-1	.	many	TRBJ2-1	TGTGCCAGCAGTGAATATGGACTGTACAATGAGCAGTTCTTC	CASSEYGLYNEQFF
TRBV12-3/TRBV12-4	.	many	TRBJ1-2	TGTGCCAGCAGTCCCCAGAGGGGGAATGGCTACACCTTC	CASSPQRGNGYTF
TRBV21-1	.	.	TRBJ2-2	TGTGCCAGCAGCAAAGCCCCGGGACTAGCGGGGGCCGACACCGGGGAGCTGTTTTTT	CASSKAPGLAGADTGELFF
TRBV12-3/TRBV12-4	.	many	TRBJ2-2	TGTGCCAGCAGCCTAAACAGGGCACCACCCGGGGAGCTGTTTTTT	CASSLNRAPPGELFF
TRBV29-1	.	.	TRBJ2-3	TGCAGCGTTGTAGGGGTTGCAAGCACAGATACGCAGTATTTT	CSVVGVASTDTQYF
TRBV7-2	.	few	TRBJ2-3	TGTGCCAGCAGCTTAGATGGTAGGGGGACAGATACGCAGTATTTT	CASSLDGRGTDTQYF
TRBV7-8	.	many	TRBJ2-4	TGTGCCAGCAGCTTAGGGGGGGTAGCCAAAAACATTCAGTACTTC	CASSLGGVAKNIQYF
TRBV12-3/TRBV12-4	.	few	TRBJ2-2	TGTGCCAGCAGTTCGTTGGATGTGAACACCGGGGAGCTGTTTTTT	CASSSLDVNTGELFF
TRBV18	.	.	TRBJ2-1	TGTGCCAGCTCTCGGAGGGGGACACCGACCTACAATGAGCAGTTCTTC	CASSRRGTPTYNEQFF
TRBV5-1	.	few	TRBJ1-1	TGCGCCAGCAGCTTGGTACTCGGGGCCAGGGGGAACACTGAAGCTTTCTTT	CASSLVLGARGNTEAFF
TRBV10-3	TRBD2	few	TRBJ2-5	TGTGCCATCAGTGTCAGGCGGGGGGTGGTTGAGACCCAGTACTTC	CAISVRRGVVETQYF
TRBV20-1	.	many	TRBJ2-5	TGCAGTCTCCCAGGGGACCAGTACTTC	CSLPGDQYF
TRBV27	TRBD2	few	TRBJ2-2	TGTGCCAGCAGTTTCGAGCTAGCGGGGGGCAGGAACACCGGGGAGCTGTTTTTT	CASSFELAGGRNTGELFF
TRBV13	.	.	TRBJ2-7	TGTGCCAGCAGCTTAGGTGGTGTCGCGGGCAGCGTGGAGCAGTACTTC	CASSLGGVAGSVEQYF
TRBV20-1	TRBD1	.	TRBJ2-1	TGCAGTGCACCGGGACAGGGGAAAGTTAATGAGCAGTTCTTC	CSAPGQGKVNEQFF
TRBV29-1	TRBD1	.	TRBJ1-2	TGCAGCGTTTCCGACAGGGGCTATGGCTACACCTTC	CSVSDRGYGYTF
TRBV7-2	.	.	TRBJ2-5	TGTGCCAGCAGCGACCGGGACCAAGGCGGAGAGACCCAGTACTTC	CASSDRDQGGETQYF
TRBV7-9	TRBD1	.	TRBJ1-1	TGTGCCAGCAGCGACAGGGGGAAGAGAGTAGACACTGAAGCTTTCTTT	CASSDRGKRVDTEAFF
TRBV4-3	.	few	TRBJ1-5	TGCGCCAGCAGCCAAGCATGGATTAGCAATCAGCCCCAGCATTTT	CASSQAWISNQPQHF
TRBV20-1	.	.	TRBJ2-2	TGCAGTGCTACCAAGGGGAACACCGGGGAGCTGTTTTTT	CSATKGNTGELFF
TRBV7-2	.	many	TRBJ1-1	TGTGCCAGCAGCTTCGGGAGGAACACTGAAGCTTTCTTT	CASSFGRNTEAFF
TRBV20-1	.	.	TRBJ2-7	TGCAGTGCTAGCAGGAGACTAACAGCCTACGAGCAGTACTTC	CSASRRLTAYEQYF
TRBV6-2/TRBV6-3	.	.	TRBJ2-2	TGTGCCAGCACCATGATGAAGAACACCGGGGAGCTGTTTTTT	CASTMMKNTGELFF
TRBV5-5	TRBD2	many	TRBJ2-2	TGTGCCAGCAGTCTAGGACTAGCCCGCACCGGGGAGCTGTTTTTT	CASSLGLARTGELFF
TRBV20-1	.	.	TRBJ1-5	TGCAGTGCTAGAGAAGCAGGCCTAAGGGATCAGCCCCAGCATTTT	CSAREAGLRDQPQHF
TRBV12-5	TRBD1	few	TRBJ2-7	TGTGCTAGTGGTTTGAGCCGGGACAGGGGTACAGCGTACGAGCAGTACTTC	CASGLSRDRGTAYEQYF
TRBV29-1	TRBD2	many	TRBJ2-7	TGCAGCACCTGGACTAGCGGGAGATACGAGCAGTACTTC	CSTWTSGRYEQYF
TRBV5-1	.	few	TRBJ2-7	TGCGCCAGCAGCTCGGTGGGGACACCCTACGAGCAGTACTTC	CASSSVGTPYEQYF
TRBV6-1	TRBD1	.	TRBJ1-3	TGTGCCAGCAGATGGGACAGGGCCCCCGAAAACACCATATATTTT	CASRWDRAPENTIYF
TRBV10-3	.	few	TRBJ2-5	TGTGCCATCAGTGTCGGTCAGGGATACCAAGAGACCCAGTACTTC	CAISVGQGYQETQYF
TRBV2	.	.	TRBJ2-5	TGTGCCAGCAGTGAAGCGGGGGCCTACCAAGAGACCCAGTACTTC	CASSEAGAYQETQYF
TRBV3-1	TRBD1	.	TRBJ1-4	TGTGCCAGCAGCCAAAAGGACAGGGGTGAAAAACTGTTTTTT	CASSQKDRGEKLFF
TRBV5-1	.	many	TRBJ1-6	TGCGCCAGCAGCTTGGGAGGGGATTCACCCCTCCACTTT	CASSLGGDSPLHF
TRBV12-3/TRBV12-4	TRBD2	few	TRBJ2-3	TGTGCCAGCAGCCCCCGGAACGGGAGGACAGATACGCAGTATTTT	CASSPRNGRTDTQYF
TRBV20-1	TRBD2	few	TRBJ2-1	TGCAGTGCTAGAGATAGCGGGAGGGGAGGGAATGAGCAGTTCTTC	CSARDSGRGGNEQFF
TRBV6-1	.	.	TRBJ1-6	TGTGCCAGCAGTAAGCCGGCAGGGGTTCCCTCACCCCTCCACTTT	CASSKPAGVPSPLHF